The T cell receptor (beta chain) under discussion was sequenced for a study of CD8 T cells in Susac syndrome. Losses at the gene ends were 5 bases for V and 2 bases for J; bases not matched to a gene: 12. The CDR3 has 17 amino acids. Germline assignment: CDR1 SNHLY and CDR2 FYNNEI. Study-wide findings and caveats: The study acknowledged a relatively small number of individuals in its TCR sequencing and HLA analysis.

Blood CD8+ and CD4+ T cells underwent high-throughput TCR beta sequencing. RNA was extracted with the RNeasy kit, and a quantity of roughly 0.5 to 1 ug was reverse transcribed using random hexamers. TCRdb redid the calling of the immunoSEQ multiplex PCR reads with MiXCR, one entry per CDR3 protein. Here the sample spans tens of thousands of distinct CDR3 sequences, around 96% being singletons. As for this clonotype: Its antigen is currently unknown.

The specimen sequenced was CD4+ T cells from PBMCs. This clonotype originated in a human donor with multiple sclerosis. The V gene is TRBV2, the J gene TRBJ1-5, with 7 nucleotides matching TRBD1. CDR3 nucleotides: TGTGCCAGCAGTTGGACAGGCTCCCGGGTGGGCAATCAGCCCCAGCATTTT. It encodes CASSWTGSRVGNQPQHF.